Shown below are 32 T cell receptor beta chains from a single sample sequenced in a study of regulatory T cells in long-lasting Graves disease. Noted time point: newly diagnosed GD, antithyroid drugs for less than 3 months. Researchers made the TCR library from RNA that was extracted from PBMCs. In building TCR beta libraries, iRepertoire HTBI primers were used together with Arm-PCR of CDR3 regions. One entry per CDR3 protein results from TCRdb running MiXCR on the multiplex PCR reads. The table has some 410,000 distinct CDR3 sequences, about 17% seen once. The same specimen was also included in a second study, on T cells in Graves' hyperthyroidism and ophthalmopathy.

Specimen: peripheral blood mononuclear cells (PBMCs), collected at new diagnosis, from a patient treated with antithyroid drugs. The receptor source for this set is a young woman with Graves disease.

Concerning this clonotype: It may be a read error: a sequence one base away is much more abundant. The chain has TRBV27 and TRBJ2-4; maybe TRBD2 (5 bases). The germline V and J ends were trimmed by 2 bases and 8 bases, with 19 bases remaining between them. Germline-derived CDR1 and CDR2 are MNHEY and SMNVEV (reference sequence). The CDR3 loop spans 16 amino acids. The CDR3 coding sequence is TGTGCCAGCAGTTTAAGGCAGTGGCGGGTGATAGACATTCAGTACTTC. Encoded protein: CASSLRQWRVIDIQYF.

The CDR3 DNA reads as TGTGCCAGTAGTTACCAGCGGGGATCCTACAATGAGCAGTTCTTC. This gives the protein CASSYQRGSYNEQFF. The V and J genes are TRBV19 and TRBJ2-1; the match to TRBD2 covers 7 bases. Trimming at V came to 5 bases and at J to 1 base, leaving 5 bases not matched to a gene. The CDR3 extends over 15 amino acids. Per the germline V gene, CDR1 is LNHDA and CDR2 is SQIVND (reference sequence).

V gene TRBV18 combines with J gene TRBJ1-2, with 10 bases fitting TRBD1. The trim removed 3 bases at V and 8 bases at J, leaving 6 bases unmatched. Germline-derived CDR1 and CDR2 are KGHSH and LQKENI. The CDR3 sequence is 14 residues long. Here the CDR3 reads CASSPQGQGYGYTF. The CDR3 DNA is TGTGCCAGCTCACCTCAGGGACAGGGGTACGGCTACACCTTC.

This chain's CDR3 is CASSYPGEKLFF. CDR3 nucleotide sequence: TGTGCCAGCAGCTACCCAGGGGAAAAACTGTTTTTT. V and J are TRBV9 and TRBJ1-4; perhaps TRBD1 as D (5 bases). Trimming left V 4 bases short and J 8 bases short, with 9 bases between. This CDR3 contains 12 residues. CDR1 and CDR2 (germline): SGDLS, YYNGEE.

This clonotype came up many times. This chain uses TRBV12-3 or TRBV12-4 with TRBJ1-1; the match to TRBD1 covers 8 bases. V lost 5 bases and J lost 0; bases outside the gene matches: 8. The CDR3 totals 16 residues. CDR3 in DNA: TGTGCCAGCAGTGTACCGACAGGGGCCCTGAACACTGAAGCTTTCTTT. Its protein is CASSVPTGALNTEAFF.

In its sample, this clonotype was seen a few times. This chain links TRBV14 with TRBJ2-2, with D perhaps matching TRBD2 (5 bases). V lost 4 bases and J lost 3, with 24 bases in between. The germline V gene has CDR1 SGHDN and CDR2 FVKESK. The CDR3 sequence is 19 residues long. This CDR3 is CASSPLREGTRLHTGELFF. CDR3 nucleotides: TGTGCCAGCAGCCCCCTCCGCGAGGGAACTCGCCTCCACACCGGGGAGCTGTTTTTT. The full variable domain, its missing parts supplied by reference TRBV14 and TRBJ2-2, is EAGVTQFPSHSVIEKGQTVTLRCDPISGHDNLYWYRRVMGKEIKFLLHFVKESKQDESGMPNNRFLAERTGGTYSTLKVQPAELEDSGVYFCASSPLREGTRLHTGELFFGEGSRLTVL.

The chain joins TRBV20-1 to TRBJ2-7; 7 nucleotides line up with TRBD2. The CDR3 covers 15 residues. J lost 4 bases, V lost 4 bases, and 13 bases had no gene match. Germline V gene lookup returns CDR1 DFQATT and CDR2 SNEGSKA (reference sequence). CDR3 residues: CSANPSGGRVYEQYF. The CDR3 region has the DNA TGCAGTGCTAACCCTTCAGGCGGGAGAGTGTACGAGCAGTACTTC.

This clonotype was observed at least ten times. The chain combines TRBV10-3 with TRBJ2-7; D unclear. V lost 0 bases and J lost 5, with 14 bases in between. Germline CDR1 ENHRY, CDR2 SYGVKD. The CDR3 consists of 15 residues. For the CDR3, the DNA is TGTGCCATCAGTGAGTCGAGAACGCCTCAAAACGAGCAGTACTTC. It codes for CAISESRTPQNEQYF.

The table lists this clonotype with many counts. The rearrangement uses TRBV14 and TRBJ2-7, with D maybe TRBD2 (6 bases). The CDR3 length is 15 residues. V was cut by 4 bases and J by 2 bases, with 15 bases left in between. Germline loops: CDR1 SGHDN, CDR2 FVKESK. This CDR3 is CASSPNPTGAYEQYF. Here the CDR3 DNA reads TGTGCCAGCAGCCCAAATCCCACGGGGGCCTACGAGCAGTACTTC.

This clonotype was seen many times. The chain carries TRBV18 and TRBJ2-4; weak D call: TRBD1 (5 bases). V dropped 5 bases and J dropped 1 base, with 18 bases sitting between them. The CDR3 contains 17 residues. CDR1 and CDR2 from the germline V gene are KGHSH and LQKENI. CDR3 sequence reads: CASSILGHQAAKNIQYF. CDR3 bases: TGTGCCAGCTCAATTCTTGGACATCAGGCGGCCAAAAACATTCAGTACTTC.

This clonotype was counted only a few times. Since a much larger clone is just one base distant, this may be a read error. The genes are TRBV12-5 and TRBJ2-2, with 8 bases that match TRBD1. Germline V gene data show CDR1 as LGHNT and CDR2 as FRNRAP. The CDR3 totals 14 residues. The CDR3 DNA is TGTGCTAGTGTTTCCGACAGGGGCGGCGGGGAGCGGTTTTTT. The encoded protein is CASVSDRGGGERFF.

This clonotype was counted many times. This sequence joins TRBV3-1 and TRBJ2-1, with 10 nucleotides matching TRBD2. V lost 4 bases and J lost 8; bases outside the gene matches: 11. In germline, CDR1 is LGHDT, CDR2 YNNKEL (reference sequence). This CDR3 comprises 16 residues. CDR3 amino acids: CASSREAGGDSYEQFF. CDR3 in DNA: TGTGCCAGCAGCCGCGAAGCGGGAGGGGACTCGTATGAGCAGTTCTTC.

This clonotype was detected many times. J is TRBJ1-1 and V is TRBV11-2; no clear D. The CDR3 loop spans 15 amino acids. The germline V gene encodes CDR1 SGHAT and CDR2 FQNNGV. Trimming took off 2 bases at V and 1 base at J, with 11 bases between the two ends. CDR3 bases: TGTGCCAGCAGCTTAAATTCGGCGGGGAACACTGAAGCTTTCTTT. Its protein is CASSLNSAGNTEAFF. The whole variable domain, remainder taken from reference TRBV11-2 and TRBJ1-1, is EAGVAQSPRYKIIEKRQSVAFWCNPISGHATLYWYQQILGQGPKLLIQFQNNGVVDDSQLPKDRFSAERLKGVDSTLKIQPAKLEDSAVYLCASSLNSAGNTEAFFGQGTRLTVV.

This clonotype was counted a few times. This rearrangement joins TRBV20-1 to TRBJ1-5; D not certain. Looked up from germline, CDR1 is DFQATT and CDR2 is SNEGSKA (reference sequence). The CDR3 has 16 amino acids. V was clipped by 0 bases and J by 0 bases, with 12 bases between them. The CDR3: CSARDSEDYSNQPQHF. DNA for the CDR3: TGCAGTGCTAGAGATAGTGAGGATTATAGCAATCAGCCCCAGCATTTT.

This clonotype was seen many times. J is TRBJ1-1 and V is TRBV6-2 or TRBV6-3, with D hard to call. Germline lookup yields CDR1 MNHEY and CDR2 SVGEGT. Trimming removed 4 bases from V and 4 bases from J, with 10 bases in between. There are 13 residues in the CDR3. In nucleotides, the CDR3 is TGTGCCAGCAGTTTCGAGGAGGGCACTGAAGCTTTCTTT. Translated: CASSFEEGTEAFF.

At least ten counts were recorded for this clonotype. The chain employs TRBV7-8 and TRBJ2-1; no reliable D call. The V gene's germline CDR1 is SGHVS and CDR2 FQNEAQ. The CDR3 loop spans 13 amino acids. V was shortened by 1 base and J by 6 bases, with 7 bases between the two germline ends. Here the CDR3 DNA reads TGTGCCAGCAGCTTAGTACGGGTCAATGAGCAGTTCTTC. It encodes CASSLVRVNEQFF.

Of note for this clonotype: A single base separates this from a much larger clone, so it may be a read error. This sequence joins TRBV15 and TRBJ1-4; D not certain. The CDR3 length is 13 residues. The germline V and J ends were trimmed by 0 bases and 12 bases, with 11 bases remaining between them. CDR1 is LNHNV and CDR2 is YYDKDF in the germline V gene (reference sequence). The CDR3 nucleotides read TGTGCCACCAGCAGAGATAATCGGGCCGAACTGTTTTTT. This gives the protein CATSRDNRAELFF.

This chain links TRBV5-8 with TRBJ1-2; possible D gene TRBD1, 5 bases. In germline, CDR1 is SGHTS, CDR2 YDEGEE. V lost 5 bases, J lost 4 bases, and 18 bases lay in between. The CDR3 has 15 amino acids. The CDR3 here is CASSTSGAVGYGYTF. In DNA form, the CDR3 reads TGTGCCAGCAGTACCAGCGGGGCGGTGGGCTATGGCTACACCTTC.

This clonotype was seen at least ten times. The chain is built from TRBV18 and TRBJ2-7; 7 bases are a match to TRBD2. CDR1 is KGHSH and CDR2 is LQKENI in the germline V gene. The ends lost 2 bases at V and 6 bases at J; junction bases unmatched: 7. This CDR3 contains 14 residues. The CDR3: CASSPGLAEAEQYF. DNA of the CDR3: TGTGCCAGCTCACCAGGCCTAGCGGAGGCCGAGCAGTACTTC.

This clonotype showed up many times. V usage is TRBV6-5 and J usage is TRBJ2-1; no firm D call. The CDR3 is 16 amino acids. Trimming pared 1 base from V and 8 bases from J, leaving 18 bases between. Germline V gene data show CDR1 as MNHEY and CDR2 as SVGAGI. This CDR3 reads CASSYYKTRLGYEQFF. DNA for the CDR3: TGTGCCAGCAGTTACTACAAGACTCGGTTGGGCTATGAGCAGTTCTTC.

The rearrangement uses TRBV27 and TRBJ1-1; D not certain. The germline V gene has CDR1 MNHEY and CDR2 SMNVEV (reference sequence). This CDR3 has 12 residues. The ends were cut back, 5 bases at V and 8 bases at J, with 12 bases in the middle. The CDR3, as DNA: TGTGCCAGCAGTGCCCTCGGTGAAGAAGCTTTCTTT. Its protein is CASSALGEEAFF.

This clonotype came up many times. The CDR3 DNA reads as TGCAGAACGTCTAGCGCCCTTAGCACAGATACGCAGTATTTT. Translating gives CRTSSALSTDTQYF. The chain is built from TRBV20-1 and TRBJ2-3; a weak D match, TRBD2 (6 bases). This CDR3 is 14 amino acids long. Germline loops: CDR1 DFQATT, CDR2 SNEGSKA (reference sequence).

This chain connects TRBV20-1 to TRBJ2-1; the D is unclear. Trimming pared 6 bases from V and 5 bases from J, leaving 17 bases between. The CDR3 loop spans 14 amino acids. Germline CDR1 and CDR2: DFQATT and SNEGSKA (reference sequence). The CDR3 DNA follows: TGCAGTGCCGGCGTTCTTTCTGGTCACAATGAGCAGTTCTTC. Translation gives CSAGVLSGHNEQFF.

V and J are TRBV20-1 and TRBJ2-7, with D perhaps given as TRBD1 or TRBD2 (5 bases each). V lost 3 bases, J lost 2 bases, and 17 bases lay in between. Germline V CDR1 and CDR2: DFQATT, SNEGSKA (reference sequence). The CDR3 spans 15 residues. The CDR3 DNA sequence: TGCAGTGCTAGTCACCAGGGACGGGTCCCCTACGAGCAGTACTTC. Translated, it gives CSASHQGRVPYEQYF.

This clonotype was seen at least ten times. CDR3 sequence reads: CASSQIISRNEQYF. CDR3 nucleotide sequence: TGTGCCAGCAGCCAAATAATATCGAGGAACGAGCAGTACTTC. The rearrangement uses TRBV28 and TRBJ2-7; D call uncertain. Per germline, CDR1 MDHEN and CDR2 SYDVKM. This CDR3 region has 14 residues. The V and J ends lost 6 bases and 5 bases respectively, with 17 bases between them. The full variable domain, completed using reference TRBV28 and TRBJ2-7, is DVKVTQSSRYLVKRTGEKVFLECVQDMDHENMFWYRQDPGLGLRLIYFSYDVKMKEKGDIPEGYSVSREKKERFSLILESASTNQTSMYLCASSQIISRNEQYFGPGTRLTVT.

Points on this clonotype: The likely explanation is a read error, given a far larger clone one base away. This chain joins TRBV2 and TRBJ2-5, with TRBD2 matching 12 bases. The end of the DNA is better explained by TRBJ2-1, so the J call may be wrong. CDR3 length: 18 residues. Germline loops: CDR1 SNHLY, CDR2 FYNNEI. CDR3 DNA: TGTGCCAGCAGTGGTGAGGGGGCACTAGCGGGAGGTCGGAATGAGCAGTTCTTC. It translates to CASSGEGALAGGRNEQFF.

This clonotype was observed at least ten times. The V and J genes are TRBV28 and TRBJ2-1, with 8 nucleotides matching TRBD1. V was pared by 7 bases and J by 8 bases, with 16 bases of the junction left unmatched. In germline, CDR1 is MDHEN, CDR2 SYDVKM. The CDR3 extends over 16 amino acids. In DNA, the CDR3 is TGTGCCAGCACCTCCTTGGGCAGGGGGCGACGTGATGAGCAGTTCTTC. It translates to CASTSLGRGRRDEQFF.

This clonotype showed up many times. The chain has TRBV7-9 and TRBJ2-7; D unclear. The CDR3 is 14 residues long. Germline V CDR1 and CDR2: SEHNR, FQNEAQ (reference sequence). V dropped 3 bases and J dropped 2 bases, with 11 bases sitting between them. The CDR3 nucleotides read TGTGCCAGCAGCTTCGGCTCTTCGACCTACGAGCAGTACTTC. Translating gives CASSFGSSTYEQYF. The variable domain in full, completed from reference TRBV7-9 and TRBJ2-7, reads DTGVSQNPRHKITKRGQNVTFRCDPISEHNRLYWYRQTLGQGPEFLTYFQNEAQLEKSRLLSDRFSAERPKGSFSTLEIQRTEQGDSAMYLCASSFGSSTYEQYFGPGTRLTVT.

Only a few counts were recorded for this clonotype. No conserved phenylalanine or tryptophan ends this CDR3, so it is likely a read error. The chain carries TRBV30 and TRBJ1-6; the D is unclear. The germline V and J ends were trimmed by 6 bases and 10 bases, with 16 bases remaining between them. Germline CDR1 is GTSNPN and CDR2 is SVGIG (reference sequence). The CDR3 consists of 13 residues. CDR3 DNA sequence: TGTGCCTGCCAGGAGGCCTCGGGGTCACCCCTCCACTCT. This sequence encodes CACQEASGSPLHS.

This chain connects TRBV14 to TRBJ2-7, with 10 bases matching TRBD2. This CDR3 comprises 15 residues. The germline V gene has CDR1 SGHDN and CDR2 FVKESK. V shed 3 bases, J shed 5 bases, and the junction held 7 bases outside the gene matches. The CDR3 protein is CASSHLAGAGDEQYF. The CDR3 DNA sequence: TGTGCCAGCAGCCACCTAGCGGGGGCCGGGGACGAGCAGTACTTC.

In its sample, this clonotype was seen many times. The chain uses TRBV6-2 or TRBV6-3 and TRBJ2-1; TRBD1 might be the D (6 bases). CDR1 and CDR2 (germline): MNHEY, SVGEGT. V dropped 2 bases and J dropped 3 bases, with 17 bases sitting between them. The CDR3 loop spans 17 amino acids. CDR3 residues: CASSYPTQGRNYNEQFF. CDR3 DNA: TGTGCCAGCAGTTACCCTACACAGGGTAGGAACTACAATGAGCAGTTCTTC.

This clonotype was found many times. The chain is built from TRBV11-2 and TRBJ2-2, with 11 bases lining up with TRBD2. The CDR3 is 18 amino acids. Germline lookup yields CDR1 SGHAT and CDR2 FQNNGV. The V and J ends lost 6 bases and 1 base, in that order; junction bases with no gene match: 10. CDR3 coding DNA: TGTGCCAGCAGGGGGAGGCTAGCGGGAGGCCGGAACACCGGGGAGCTGTTTTTT. Translating it yields CASRGRLAGGRNTGELFF.